The 24 T cell receptor beta chains listed next were all sequenced from one sample in a study of T cell repertoires in cytomegalovirus infection. These receptors have no known antigen. TCRdb independently ran MiXCR on the reads; one entry per CDR3 protein. This sample has 250,000 to 300,000 distinct CDR3 sequences, with approximately 22% found just once. The source was cultured PBMCs, collected from culture after CMV antigen stimulation. The receptors shown here come from a human donor in good health (CMV status not recorded). Some clones in this sample may be carry-over from other donors' samples.

This clonotype was counted only a few times. The V and J genes are TRBV5-1 and TRBJ2-3; TRBD2 might be the D (5 bases). V lost 4 bases to trimming and J lost 1 base, with 7 bases between them. The CDR3 is 13 residues long. Germline assignment: CDR1 SGHRS and CDR2 YFSETQ. The CDR3 reads CASSDSGTDTQYF. CDR3 nucleotide sequence: TGCGCCAGCAGCGATAGCGGCACAGATACGCAGTATTTT.

This chain uses TRBV12-3 or TRBV12-4 with TRBJ2-3; 11 bases match TRBD2. J lost 6 bases, V lost 3 bases, and 17 bases had no gene match. The CDR3 sequence is 19 residues long. In nucleotides, the CDR3 is TGTGCCAGCAGTTTTGAGAATGAACTAGCGGGAGCGAGGCGGGATACGCAGTATTTT. Its protein is CASSFENELAGARRDTQYF.

This clonotype has ten or more counts. The rearrangement joins TRBV7-2 to TRBJ2-2; D is uncertain. The V end lost 5 bases, the J end lost 3 bases, and 1 base lay between the germline ends. The CDR3 consists of 11 residues. Germline CDR1 is SGHTA and CDR2 is FQGNSA. CDR3 sequence (DNA): TGTGCCAGCAGCCACACCGGGGAGCTGTTTTTT. Translation gives CASSHTGELFF.

This chain uses TRBV6-5 with TRBJ1-2; D may be TRBD1 (6 bases). Deletions cut 5 bases from V and 8 bases from J, with 18 bases between. The CDR3 loop spans 14 amino acids. CDR1 is MNHEY, CDR2 SVGAGI, per germline. The CDR3 sequence: CASSGQFRIGGYTF. CDR3 nucleotide sequence: TGTGCCAGCAGTGGACAGTTTCGGATCGGAGGCTACACCTTC.

This rearrangement joins TRBV27 to TRBJ2-3, with TRBD2 identical over 11 bases. V lost 3 bases to trimming and J lost 3 bases; unmatched junction nucleotides: 2. Germline CDR1 reads MNHEY; CDR2 reads SMNVEV (reference sequence). This CDR3 is 15 amino acids long. The CDR3 nucleotides are TGTGCCAGCAGTTTCGGGACTAGCGGTACAGATACGCAGTATTTT. Protein sequence: CASSFGTSGTDTQYF.

This clonotype was detected ten times or more. The gene calls are TRBV12-3 or TRBV12-4 and TRBJ1-1; D perhaps matches TRBD1 (5 bases). V gave up 6 bases and J gave up 5 bases, with 13 bases separating them. The CDR3 is 13 amino acids. The CDR3 DNA reads TGTGCCAGCAGCCTAGGGACGGGTACTGAAGCTTTCTTT. Its translation is CASSLGTGTEAFF.

The chain carries TRBV4-1 and TRBJ2-7; D perhaps matches TRBD2 (5 bases). The length of the CDR3 is 15 residues. The germline gives CDR1 MGHRA, CDR2 YSYEKL. V lost 1 base and J 0 bases, leaving 10 bases between the germline ends. The CDR3 DNA follows: TGCGCCAGCAGCCAAGTTCAGCGGAGCTCCTACGAGCAGTACTTC. Protein sequence: CASSQVQRSSYEQYF.

This chain connects TRBV5-1 to TRBJ2-5, with TRBD2 matching over 16 bases. The CDR3 covers 18 residues. Germline CDR1 and CDR2: SGHRS and YFSETQ. The J segment lost 1 base and the V segment lost 5 bases, leaving 8 bases of the junction unmatched. The CDR3 region is CASSSGLAGGPLQETQYF. CDR3 coding DNA: TGCGCCAGCAGTTCGGGACTAGCGGGAGGGCCACTCCAAGAGACCCAGTACTTC.

The genes are TRBV6-2 or TRBV6-3 and TRBJ1-5; 8 positions agree with TRBD1. Losses at the gene ends were 0 bases for V and 7 bases for J; bases not matched to a gene: 8. Germline V gene lookup returns CDR1 MNHEY and CDR2 SVGEGT. This CDR3 comprises 16 residues. The CDR3, as DNA: TGTGCCAGCAGTTACTCGCGGACAGGGATGAGCCAGCCCCAGCATTTT. This gives the protein CASSYSRTGMSQPQHF.

This clonotype was seen a few times. The chain uses TRBV7-9 and TRBJ1-2, with a weak D call TRBD1 (6 bases). V was shortened by 5 bases and J by 2 bases, with 18 bases between the two germline ends. The CDR3 runs to 16 residues. The germline V gene encodes CDR1 SEHNR and CDR2 FQNEAQ (reference sequence). The CDR3 reads CASSQGQTAKNYGYTF. The CDR3 bases are TGTGCCAGCAGCCAAGGACAGACCGCGAAAAACTATGGCTACACCTTC.

This clonotype was recorded at least ten times. The V call is TRBV7-6, the J call TRBJ1-5; tentative D call: TRBD1 (6 bases). This CDR3 spans 15 amino acids. Trimming removed 5 bases at V and 3 bases at J, with 14 bases between. Germline-derived CDR1 and CDR2 are SGHVS and FNYEAQ. The CDR3 spells CASSAQSGANQPQHF. CDR3 sequence (DNA): TGTGCCAGCAGCGCCCAATCGGGGGCCAATCAGCCCCAGCATTTT.

The chain employs TRBV4-1 and TRBJ1-5, with D perhaps TRBD1 (6 bases). V was shortened by 1 base and J by 2 bases, with 21 bases between the two germline ends. CDR1 is MGHRA and CDR2 is YSYEKL in the germline V gene. The CDR3 contains 19 residues. The CDR3 sequence: CASSQGRQGPGSGNQPQHF. CDR3 sequence (DNA): TGCGCCAGCAGCCAAGGAAGGCAGGGGCCAGGGAGCGGCAATCAGCCCCAGCATTTT.

This clonotype was detected only a few times. J is TRBJ2-3 and V is TRBV6-1, with D perhaps TRBD2 (5 bases). The CDR3 has 16 residues. V shed 1 base and J shed 2 bases, with 13 bases lying between them. Germline loops: CDR1 MNHNS, CDR2 SASEGT. Here the CDR3 DNA reads TGTGCCAGCAGTGAAGGGAACAGCGGATTCACAGATACGCAGTATTTT. Translation: CASSEGNSGFTDTQYF.

This clonotype was picked up many times. The gene calls are TRBV7-8 and TRBJ2-4, with 8 bases fitting TRBD1. The length of the CDR3 is 16 residues. Germline lookup yields CDR1 SGHVS and CDR2 FQNEAQ. The V segment lost 0 bases and the J segment 3 bases; nucleotides outside the gene matches: 4. The CDR3 spells CASSLAQGASKNIQYF. In nucleotides, the CDR3 is TGTGCCAGCAGCTTAGCCCAGGGGGCGAGCAAAAACATTCAGTACTTC.

This chain uses TRBV29-1 with TRBJ2-5; 9 nucleotides agree with TRBD2. Germline lookup yields CDR1 SQVTM and CDR2 ANQGSEA. The CDR3 extends over 17 amino acids. Germline trimming cut 1 base from V and 1 base from J; bases unmatched to any gene: 10. For the CDR3, the DNA is TGCAGCGTTGAAGTCGGTTTAATGGGACTAGCCCAAGAGACCCAGTACTTC. This translates into CSVEVGLMGLAQETQYF.

There are a few counts of this clonotype. This rearrangement joins TRBV4-3 to TRBJ1-1; TRBD1 is a possible D gene (5 bases). Germline CDR1 is LGHNA and CDR2 is YSLEER. The CDR3 contains 15 residues. V was shortened by 4 bases and J by 0 bases, with 12 bases between the two germline ends. CDR3 in DNA: TGCGCCAGCAGCCGCGAGCACAGGTTGAACACTGAAGCTTTCTTT. Amino acids: CASSREHRLNTEAFF.

The chain is built from TRBV4-1 and TRBJ1-4; the D gene is possibly TRBD1 (6 bases). The CDR3 totals 16 residues. CDR1 and CDR2 (germline): MGHRA, YSYEKL. Trimming shortened V by 3 bases and J by 7 bases, and 18 bases separated the two germline ends. CDR3 region: CASSHPQGDRGEKLFF. CDR3 bases: TGCGCCAGCAGCCATCCACAGGGTGACCGGGGTGAAAAACTGTTTTTT.

This chain uses TRBV4-3 with TRBJ2-5, with D tentatively TRBD1 or TRBD2 (5 bases each). Germline V gene sequence: CDR1 LGHNA, CDR2 YSLEER. The CDR3 is made up of 17 amino acids. Trimming shortened V by 0 bases and J by 9 bases, and 23 bases separated the two germline ends. The CDR3 is CASSQDGAALPVAPQYF. Written as DNA, the CDR3 is TGCGCCAGCAGCCAAGACGGGGCGGCACTTCCAGTGGCGCCCCAGTACTTC.

This clonotype was detected many times. V is TRBV12-3 or TRBV12-4 and J is TRBJ2-1; 11 bases are shared with TRBD2. Germline trimming cut 6 bases from V and 4 bases from J; bases unmatched to any gene: 8. This CDR3 has 16 amino acids. The CDR3 DNA follows: TGTGCCAGCAGCTTATCCCTAGCGGGAGGTTACAATGAGCAGTTCTTC. Its protein is CASSLSLAGGYNEQFF.

The rearrangement links TRBV2 to TRBJ2-1, with 8 bases aligning to TRBD1. Looked up from germline, CDR1 is SNHLY and CDR2 is FYNNEI. The CDR3 is 17 residues long. J gave up 4 bases and V 5 bases, and 13 bases lay outside the gene matches. The CDR3 is CASSNPKTGARYNEQFF. CDR3 in DNA: TGTGCCAGCAGTAACCCTAAGACAGGGGCTAGGTACAATGAGCAGTTCTTC. Based on the CDR3 plus reference TRBV2 and TRBJ2-1, the full variable domain is EPEVTQTPSHQVTQMGQEVILRCVPISNHLYFYWYRQILGQKVEFLVSFYNNEISEKSEIFDDQFSVERPDGSNFTLKIRSTKLEDSAMYFCASSNPKTGARYNEQFFGPGTRLTVL.

This clonotype was counted many times. The rearrangement joins TRBV27 to TRBJ1-2, with D hard to call. Germline V gives CDR1 MNHEY, CDR2 SMNVEV (reference sequence). The CDR3 length is 13 residues. With 5 bases removed from V and 3 bases from J, the gap between germline ends came to 10 bases. The CDR3 region has the DNA TGTGCCAGCAGTCCCCTCACTTACTATGGCTACACCTTC. This gives the protein CASSPLTYYGYTF.

The chain joins TRBV4-1 to TRBJ1-1; 10 positions match TRBD1. The CDR3 has 15 residues. Germline V lookup: CDR1 MGHRA, CDR2 YSYEKL. Trimming removed 3 bases from V and 0 bases from J; junction bases left unmatched: 1. Written as DNA, the CDR3 is TGCGCCAGCAGCCAGGGACAGGGGATGAACACTGAAGCTTTCTTT. It yields the protein CASSQGQGMNTEAFF.

V usage is TRBV20-1 and J usage is TRBJ1-1; tentatively, D is TRBD1 (6 bases). Germline V gene sequence: CDR1 DFQATT, CDR2 SNEGSKA (reference sequence). The CDR3 consists of 13 residues. CDR3 sequence: CSATEQGNTEAFF. In DNA, the CDR3 is TGCAGCGCCACCGAACAGGGTAACACTGAAGCTTTCTTT.

This clonotype occurred a few times. The rearrangement uses TRBV10-2 and TRBJ2-2; maybe TRBD1 (6 bases). The V gene's germline CDR1 is WSHSY and CDR2 SAAADI. The CDR3 is 16 residues long. Trimming left V 6 bases short and J 0 bases short, with 14 bases between. CDR3 amino acids: CASRRRQGTNTGELFF. CDR3 bases: TGCGCCAGCAGAAGGCGGCAGGGGACGAACACCGGGGAGCTGTTTTTT.